This T cell receptor beta chain was profiled in a study of glioma-infiltrating T cells. Notes on the study in general: Only very few CDR3 sequences appeared in both tissue and blood. Gliomas, especially low-grade, showed above-expected tissue-blood divergence; non-neoplastic patients showed below.

Ten or more counts support this clonotype. Antigen unknown. The iRepertoire nested amplicon-rescue multiplex PCR amplified TCR alpha and beta CDR3s from RNA. For one-step reverse transcription and amplification, 100-400 ng of tissue mRNA or PBMC total RNA was used. TCRdb ran MiXCR on the multiplex PCR reads and lists one entry per CDR3 protein. In the table there are 100,000 to 150,000 distinct CDR3 sequences, 20% to 25% of which are singletons. V shed 3 bases and J shed 8 bases, with 17 bases lying between them. From germline, CDR1 is MDHEN and CDR2 SYDVKM. This CDR3 is 15 amino acids long. The sample taken for sequencing was glioma tissue, nonneoplastic brain tissue, or PBMCs (not recorded which). This chain uses TRBV28 with TRBJ2-1, with D perhaps TRBD2 (6 bases). This TCR derives from a human donor with low-grade glioma or glioblastoma, undergoing nonglioma brain surgery, or in good health (not recorded which). This CDR3 reads CASSFRTIGLDEQFF. CDR3 in DNA: TGTGCCAGCAGTTTTAGGACTATAGGTTTGGATGAGCAGTTCTTC.